These 25 T cell receptor beta chains were sequenced from one sample in a study of Ad26.COV2.S vaccination and SARS-CoV-2 variants. Sequenced by immunoSEQ multiplex PCR; TCRdb stores in-frame clones only, minus some. Of hundreds of thousands of clones in the sample, about 93% were seen once. Treatment reported: some 20 received Ad26.COV2.S at low or high dose, single or two shots; about five received placebo; per-sample allocation not given. Sampling occurred on day 63 after the first vaccine or placebo injection. The specimen comprised peripheral blood, sampled in a trial of Ad26.COV2.S vaccine versus placebo. These TCRs come from a person aged 18 to 65 who received the Ad26.COV2.S COVID-19 vaccine or a placebo.

This clone was recorded only once. The genes are TRBV5-1 and TRBJ2-3, with 7 bases fitting TRBD1. V gave up 3 bases and J gave up 0 bases; unmatched junction bases: 4. The CDR3 contains 15 residues. The V gene's germline CDR1 is SGHRS and CDR2 YFSETQ. CDR3 sequence: CASSSGTASTDTQYF. The CDR3 nucleotides are TGCGCCAGCAGCTCCGGGACAGCTAGCACAGATACGCAGTATTTT.

This clone was detected once. This chain joins TRBV30 and TRBJ2-7, with a possible D match to TRBD1 (5 bases). With 1 base removed from V and 2 bases from J, the gap between germline ends came to 9 bases. The CDR3 is 13 residues long. CDR1 GTSNPN and CDR2 SVGIG come from the germline V gene (reference sequence). The CDR3 bases are TGTGCCTGGAGTGACAGGTATCCCTACGAGCAGTACTTC. Translation gives CAWSDRYPYEQYF.

The chain employs TRBV5-1 and TRBJ2-5; unclear D gene. Germline values: CDR1 SGHRS, CDR2 YFSETQ. V dropped 4 bases and J dropped 1 base, with 5 bases sitting between them. This CDR3 has 12 residues. The CDR3 bases are TGCGCCAGCAGCCGTCCCCAAGAGACCCAGTACTTC. It specifies CASSRPQETQYF.

The rearrangement links TRBV3-1 (or the pseudogene TRBV3-2) to TRBJ1-4; a weak D match, TRBD1 (5 bases). The V gene's germline CDR1 is LGHDT and CDR2 YNNKEL (reference sequence). V lost 1 base to trimming and J lost 0 bases, with 15 bases between them. The CDR3 totals 18 residues. The CDR3 sequence: CASSQVSLDSATNEKLFF. As DNA, the CDR3 is TGTGCCAGCAGCCAAGTATCCTTAGACAGTGCAACTAATGAAAAACTGTTTTTT.

The CDR3 is CASFVRGPTEAFF. The CDR3, as DNA: TGTGCCAGCTTCGTCCGGGGGCCGACTGAAGCTTTCTTT. The rearrangement joins TRBV28 to TRBJ1-1; tentative D call: TRBD1 (6 bases). There are 13 residues in the CDR3. CDR1 and CDR2 (germline): MDHEN, SYDVKM. The ends were cut back, 8 bases at V and 5 bases at J, with 15 bases in the middle.

The J gene is TRBJ1-2, the V gene TRBV6-5; D not certain. This CDR3 comprises 13 residues. V was pared by 2 bases and J by 4 bases, with 8 bases between. The germline gives CDR1 MNHEY, CDR2 SVGAGI. The CDR3 loop is CASSYGSGYGYTF. CDR3 sequence (DNA): TGTGCCAGCAGTTACGGGTCAGGCTATGGCTACACCTTC.

This clone has just one count. The V gene is TRBV7-2, the J gene TRBJ1-1, with D hard to call. CDR1 is SGHTA, CDR2 FQGNSA, per germline. V lost 2 bases and J 2 bases, leaving 9 bases between the germline ends. CDR3 length: 14 residues. The CDR3 DNA reads TGTGCCAGCAGCTTAATAGGTGTCAACACTGAAGCTTTCTTT. Translation: CASSLIGVNTEAFF.

The chain links TRBV7-2 to TRBJ2-5; perhaps D is TRBD1 or TRBD2 (6 bases each). This CDR3 is built from 13 residues. Germline-derived CDR1 and CDR2 are SGHTA and FQGNSA. The ends were cut back, 8 bases at V and 2 bases at J, with 12 bases in the middle. The chain's CDR3 is CASGRGAQETQYF. CDR3 nucleotides: TGTGCCAGCGGAAGGGGGGCACAAGAGACCCAGTACTTC.

This clone was picked up one time. J is TRBJ1-1 and V is TRBV30, with D unresolved. The CDR3 has 12 amino acids. CDR1 and CDR2 from the germline V gene are GTSNPN and SVGIG (reference sequence). V was pared by 5 bases and J by 6 bases, with 13 bases between. The CDR3 DNA reads as TGTGCCTGGGCCCATGTAAGATCTGAAGCTTTCTTT. It codes for CAWAHVRSEAFF.

V usage is TRBV25-1 and J usage is TRBJ2-3; D is undetermined. V dropped 1 base and J dropped 1 base, with 9 bases sitting between them. Germline CDR1 and CDR2: MGHDK and SYGVNS. The CDR3 has 15 amino acids. The CDR3 nucleotides are TGTGCCAGCAGTGAATGGATGCAGGGCACAGATACGCAGTATTTT. It specifies CASSEWMQGTDTQYF.

The rearrangement uses TRBV7-2 and TRBJ2-5; D possibly uses TRBD1 or TRBD2 (7 bases each). Trimming removed 4 bases from V and 1 base from J, with 13 bases in between. Germline V gene data show CDR1 as SGHTA and CDR2 as FQGNSA. The length of the CDR3 is 15 residues. The CDR3 protein is CASSWGRGLQETQYF. The CDR3 DNA reads as TGTGCCAGCAGCTGGGGGAGGGGGCTCCAAGAGACCCAGTACTTC.

The V call is TRBV27, the J call TRBJ1-2; no definite D call. CDR1 is MNHEY and CDR2 is SMNVEV in the germline V gene (reference sequence). CDR3 length: 14 residues. The ends were cut back, 4 bases at V and 3 bases at J, with 12 bases in the middle. CDR3 residues: CASSSSAWDYGYTF. CDR3 nucleotide sequence: TGTGCCAGCAGTTCGTCCGCCTGGGACTATGGCTACACCTTC.

This sequence joins TRBV9 and TRBJ2-1; 11 bases are a match to TRBD2. Losses at the gene ends were 4 bases for V and 6 bases for J; bases not matched to a gene: 12. CDR3 length: 17 residues. Germline CDR1 SGDLS, CDR2 YYNGEE. CDR3 DNA sequence: TGTGCCAGCAGCATGTGGTCGGGACTAGCGGAAACCAATGAGCAGTTCTTC. This encodes CASSMWSGLAETNEQFF. Complete variable domain (other parts from reference TRBV9 and TRBJ2-1): DSGVTQTPKHLITATGQRVTLRCSPRSGDLSVYWYQQSLDQGLQFLIQYYNGEERAKGNILERFSAQQFPDLHSELNLSSLELGDSALYFCASSMWSGLAETNEQFFGPGTRLTVL.

J is TRBJ1-1 and V is TRBV2; TRBD1 matches 11 bases. The germline CDR1 and CDR2 sequences are SNHLY and FYNNEI. The CDR3 spans 15 residues. Germline trimming cut 5 bases from V and 5 bases from J; bases unmatched to any gene: 7. CDR3 region: CASSPRTGGGTEAFF. CDR3 DNA: TGTGCCAGCAGTCCTCGGACAGGGGGCGGTACTGAAGCTTTCTTT.

The chain links TRBV28 to TRBJ1-1; tentatively, D is TRBD1 (6 bases). The CDR3 runs 15 residues. The V gene's germline CDR1 is MDHEN and CDR2 SYDVKM. V lost 5 bases and J lost 4, with 17 bases in between. Written as DNA, the CDR3 is TGTGCCAGCAGTCCCCCCTTCGGGGGCAGCACTGAAGCTTTCTTT. Encoded protein: CASSPPFGGSTEAFF.

The chain combines TRBV28 with TRBJ1-2; TRBD1 matches at 8 bases. CDR3 size: 13 residues. Losses at the gene ends were 5 bases for V and 8 bases for J; bases not matched to a gene: 7. CDR1 is MDHEN, CDR2 SYDVKM, per germline. CDR3 DNA sequence: TGTGCCAGCAGTCCCAGGGGGCAGGAGGGCTACACCTTC. The encoded protein is CASSPRGQEGYTF.

The V and J genes are TRBV24-1 and TRBJ1-1; D ambiguous. Trimming took off 8 bases at V and 3 bases at J, with 9 bases between the two ends. The V gene's germline CDR1 is KGHDR and CDR2 SFDVKD. CDR3 length: 12 residues. The CDR3 DNA reads as TGTGCCACCATTATGTTGGACACTGAAGCTTTCTTT. Its protein is CATIMLDTEAFF.

V gene TRBV7-2 combines with J gene TRBJ2-7, with D perhaps matching TRBD1 (5 bases). Trimming stripped 3 bases from V and 4 bases from J, with 10 bases between. The CDR3 has 13 residues. Germline CDR1 reads SGHTA; CDR2 reads FQGNSA. The CDR3 region has the DNA TGTGCCAGCAGCTTCGGCACAGGTTACGAGCAGTACTTC. Its translation is CASSFGTGYEQYF.

The chain is built from TRBV10-2 and TRBJ1-2; 11 bases align to TRBD1. Germline V CDR1 and CDR2: WSHSY, SAAADI. This CDR3 spans 15 amino acids. V gave up 8 bases and J gave up 2 bases; unmatched junction bases: 7. The CDR3: CASSRDRGWNYGYTF. DNA of the CDR3: TGCGCCAGCTCAAGGGACAGGGGGTGGAACTATGGCTACACCTTC.

This rearrangement joins TRBV28 to TRBJ2-5; 9 nucleotides agree with TRBD1. The length of the CDR3 is 16 residues. The germline V gene has CDR1 MDHEN and CDR2 SYDVKM. Germline trimming cut 6 bases from V and 5 bases from J; bases unmatched to any gene: 13. CDR3 region: CASSYTGTGTEETQYF. The DNA for the CDR3 is TGTGCCAGCAGCTATACCGGGACAGGGACAGAGGAGACCCAGTACTTC.

As to this clone: Other DNA variants within this sample encode the same CDR3. The rearrangement joins TRBV9 to TRBJ2-3; D call uncertain. Germline assignment: CDR1 SGDLS and CDR2 YYNGEE. CDR3 length: 15 residues. Trimming took 2 bases from V and 0 from J, leaving 10 bases between them. CDR3 in DNA: TGTGCCAGCAGCGTGGTGGGGTCTAGCACAGATACGCAGTATTTT. Encoded protein: CASSVVGSSTDTQYF.

The table lists this clone with a count of one. The chain employs TRBV5-5 and TRBJ1-1; D perhaps matches TRBD1 (5 bases). The germline gives CDR1 SGHKS, CDR2 YYEKEE (reference sequence). The CDR3 length is 15 residues. Trimming removed 2 bases from V and 3 bases from J, with 14 bases in between. CDR3 loop: CASSFYGGDHTEAFF. In nucleotides, the CDR3 is TGTGCCAGCAGCTTTTACGGGGGGGACCACACTGAAGCTTTCTTT.

The CDR3 loop is CASSLGIRGGYEQYF. The CDR3 DNA is TGTGCCAGCAGTCTTGGAATAAGGGGCGGGTACGAGCAGTACTTC. The chain uses TRBV6-5 and TRBJ2-7; D tentatively fits TRBD1 or TRBD2 (5 bases each). V shed 5 bases and J shed 4 bases, with 18 bases lying between them. The CDR3 is made up of 15 amino acids. Germline V lookup: CDR1 MNHEY, CDR2 SVGAGI.

This clone was seen a handful of times. The chain recombines TRBV5-1 with TRBJ1-6; 9 bases are shared with TRBD1. J lost 7 bases, V lost 3 bases, and 8 bases had no gene match. The germline V gene encodes CDR1 SGHRS and CDR2 YFSETQ. CDR3 length: 16 residues. Here the CDR3 reads CASSSQGQGPNSPLHF. DNA for the CDR3: TGCGCCAGCAGCTCCCAGGGACAGGGCCCCAATTCACCCCTCCACTTT.

V and J are TRBV19 and TRBJ2-7; 12 bases align to TRBD2. Unmatched junction bases numbered 4, after V lost 2 bases and J lost 5 bases. Germline-derived CDR1 and CDR2 are LNHDA and SQIVND (reference sequence). The CDR3 spans 15 residues. CDR3: CASSISTSGSDEQYF. CDR3 DNA: TGTGCCAGTAGTATATCGACTAGCGGGAGCGACGAGCAGTACTTC.